These T cell receptor beta chains were read from a single sample in a study of T cells in Graves' hyperthyroidism and ophthalmopathy. TCRdb independently ran MiXCR on the multiplex PCR reads; one entry per CDR3 protein. The sample records around 340,000 distinct CDR3 sequences, over 11% being singletons. Sequencing input: blood. The receptors originated from a woman aged 25 to 39 with Graves' hyperthyroidism. Each CDR3 is given with its conserved first and last residue. Fields, in order: V gene, J gene, CDR3 protein.

V: TRBV27; J: TRBJ2-3; CDR3: CASSLYAGGSTDTQYF
V: TRBV20-1; J: TRBJ2-7; CDR3: CSSIPPTGTILYEQYF
V: TRBV9; J: TRBJ2-1; CDR3: CASSSPKGWSGGLDEQFF
V: TRBV27; J: TRBJ2-7; CDR3: CASSQGLATNEQYF
V: TRBV7-2; J: TRBJ2-7; CDR3: CASSFGGRSYEQYF
V: TRBV2; J: TRBJ2-1; CDR3: CASSEGLWNEQFF
V: TRBV27; J: TRBJ2-3; CDR3: CASSASSGTDTQYF
V: TRBV20-1; J: TRBJ2-3; CDR3: CSASDGTGADTQYF
V: TRBV3-1; J: TRBJ2-6; CDR3: CASSQGTGANVLTF
V: TRBV5-1; J: TRBJ1-5; CDR3: CASSIGTGTNQPQHF
V: TRBV27; J: TRBJ2-1; CDR3: CASSRGGAYNEQFF
V: TRBV6-2/TRBV6-3; J: TRBJ2-3; CDR3: CASSYPPGGERGHTQYF
V: TRBV6-1; J: TRBJ1-3; CDR3: CASRDNAGGNTIYF
V: TRBV7-6; J: TRBJ1-1; CDR3: CASSSSQGTEAFF
V: TRBV20-1; J: TRBJ2-7; CDR3: CSARDSGGSSYEQYF
V: TRBV11-2; J: TRBJ2-1; CDR3: CASSLEASGQFF
V: TRBV3-1; J: TRBJ2-1; CDR3: CASSQEGAGGQFF
V: TRBV28; J: TRBJ1-2; CDR3: CASSFRRELFGYTF
V: TRBV3-1; J: TRBJ2-7; CDR3: CASSQDLTAGGYEQYF
V: TRBV6-1; J: TRBJ2-1; CDR3: CASMLNEQFF
V: TRBV6-5; J: TRBJ2-1; CDR3: CASSYSWGNEQFF
V: TRBV28; J: TRBJ2-7; CDR3: CASSPTPSGNYEQYF
V: TRBV6-1; J: TRBJ2-1; CDR3: CASSDQYDPYNEQFF
V: TRBV30; J: TRBJ1-5; CDR3: CAWSRDRAGNQPQHF
V: TRBV28; J: TRBJ1-4; CDR3: CASSFNRGNEKLFF
V: TRBV2; J: TRBJ1-1; CDR3: CASSSGREEPAFF
V: TRBV28; J: TRBJ2-7; CDR3: CASSLIGGAYEQYF
V: TRBV6-1; J: TRBJ1-5; CDR3: CASSSTTWDQPQHF
V: TRBV28; J: TRBJ1-5; CDR3: CASSDLPRQGPSQPQHF